The 20 T cell receptor beta chains given below trace back to one sample, sequenced in a study of metastatic and nonmetastatic thyroid tumors. No treatment of any kind had been given to any patient before thyroid surgery. TCRdb re-clonotyped the PCR reads via MiXCR. This table has 15,000 to 17,000 clones, roughly 3.5% appearing once. Sequenced sample: tumor tissue. The source of these receptors is a female donor with papillary thyroid cancer or a benign thyroid nodule (not recorded which). Some clones in this sample may be carry-over from other donors' samples.

This clone was seen only a few times. The chain has TRBV6-2 or TRBV6-3 and TRBJ2-2; TRBD2 might be the D (6 bases). Trimming cost V 5 bases and J 10 bases, with 17 bases left between them. The V gene's germline CDR1 is MNHEY and CDR2 SVGEGT. The CDR3 covers 14 residues. This chain's CDR3 is CASSNRDSRKELFF. The CDR3 bases are TGTGCCAGCAGTAACCGGGACTCCCGTAAGGAGCTGTTTTTT.

The genes are TRBV30 and TRBJ2-2; D not certain. Trimming shortened V by 0 bases and J by 1 base, and 15 bases separated the two germline ends. The V gene's germline CDR1 is GTSNPN and CDR2 SVGIG (reference sequence). This CDR3 is built from 17 residues. The CDR3 protein is CAWSVTWRPKNTGELFF. CDR3 coding DNA: TGTGCCTGGAGTGTAACATGGCGGCCAAAGAACACCGGGGAGCTGTTTTTT.

This chain uses TRBV11-3 with TRBJ2-3, with D perhaps TRBD2 (6 bases). The germline V gene encodes CDR1 SGHNT and CDR2 YENEEA. V lost 1 base and J 2 bases, leaving 10 bases between the germline ends. There are 15 residues in the CDR3. The CDR3 DNA reads as TGTGCCAGCAGCTTAGGGGACTTCCCCACAGATACGCAGTATTTT. Translating it yields CASSLGDFPTDTQYF.

The rearrangement uses TRBV20-1 and TRBJ2-1, with D possibly TRBD2 on 7 matching bases. The germline CDR1 and CDR2 sequences are DFQATT and SNEGSKA (reference sequence). The CDR3 runs 16 residues. V was shortened by 2 bases and J by 7 bases, with 21 bases between the two germline ends. The CDR3 sequence: CSARSPTGGGENEQFF. The CDR3 DNA reads as TGCAGTGCTAGATCCCCTACCGGAGGGGGGGAGAATGAGCAGTTCTTC.

This clone was seen many times. This chain connects TRBV2 to TRBJ2-5, with 8 bases fitting TRBD1. The CDR3 runs 14 residues. Germline V gene lookup returns CDR1 SNHLY and CDR2 FYNNEI. V lost 4 bases to trimming and J lost 5 bases; unmatched junction nucleotides: 6. The CDR3: CASSGTGSGETQYF. The DNA for the CDR3 is TGTGCCAGCAGTGGGACAGGGTCGGGGGAGACCCAGTACTTC.

This clone has a handful of counts. V usage is TRBV6-5 and J usage is TRBJ1-3; weak D call: TRBD1 (6 bases). Trimming shortened V by 4 bases and J by 0 bases, and 13 bases separated the two germline ends. Per the germline V gene, CDR1 is MNHEY and CDR2 is SVGAGI. The CDR3 totals 16 residues. The CDR3 nucleotides read TGTGCCAGCAGTTTCGCCGGGACATTCTCTGGAAACACCATATATTTT. This sequence encodes CASSFAGTFSGNTIYF.

The rearrangement joins TRBV12-3 or TRBV12-4 to TRBJ1-2; 7 positions match TRBD1. The CDR3 covers 11 residues. After removal of 6 bases from V and 12 bases from J, the junction contained 7 bases not matched to a gene. The CDR3 is CASSSDRANTF. DNA of the CDR3: TGTGCCAGCAGCTCTGACAGGGCCAACACCTTC.

Written as DNA, the CDR3 is TGTGCCAGCACCCTCTTTAGCAGGTCCTACAATGAGCAGTTCTTC. As protein: CASTLFSRSYNEQFF. This sequence joins TRBV11-3 and TRBJ2-1; no clear D gene. In germline, CDR1 is SGHNT, CDR2 YENEEA. Deletions cut 7 bases from V and 1 base from J, with 14 bases between. The CDR3 length is 15 residues.

V and J are TRBV20-1 and TRBJ2-7; 8 bases align to TRBD2. J gave up 3 bases and V 3 bases, and 7 bases lay outside the gene matches. Germline assignment: CDR1 DFQATT and CDR2 SNEGSKA (reference sequence). The CDR3 is 14 residues long. CDR3 coding DNA: TGCAGTGCTAGGATCCGGGAGGGGGTCTACGAGCAGTACTTC. Its translation: CSARIREGVYEQYF.

This clone is termed medium-sized. The V and J genes are TRBV20-1 and TRBJ2-7; TRBD2 aligns across 10 bases. V shed 6 bases and J 7 bases; nucleotides not matched to a gene: 15. CDR1 is DFQATT, CDR2 SNEGSKA, per germline (reference sequence). The CDR3 is 15 residues long. The CDR3 DNA is TGCAGTGCCCCGCTAGCGGGAGATGTCTTAGAAGAGCAGTACTTC. Amino acid sequence: CSAPLAGDVLEEQYF.

This clone came up many times. V gene TRBV6-2 or TRBV6-3 combines with J gene TRBJ2-7; D gene uncertain. This CDR3 is 14 amino acids long. The V gene's germline CDR1 is MNHEY and CDR2 SVGEGT. Trimming left V 0 bases short and J 3 bases short, with 9 bases between. The CDR3 DNA is TGTGCCAGCAGTTACTCGGGTAGCCACTACGAGCAGTACTTC. Its protein is CASSYSGSHYEQYF.

This clone was detected a few times. The chain recombines TRBV20-1 with TRBJ1-5, with 8 positions matching TRBD1. This CDR3 spans 13 amino acids. V shed 6 bases and J 4 bases; nucleotides not matched to a gene: 5. CDR1 and CDR2 (germline): DFQATT, SNEGSKA (reference sequence). The CDR3 spells CSARTGNNQPQHF. The CDR3 DNA is TGCAGTGCGCGGACAGGGAATAATCAGCCCCAGCATTTT.

V is TRBV27 and J is TRBJ2-1; D is possibly TRBD1 or TRBD2 (5 bases each). Trimming stripped 6 bases from V and 2 bases from J, with 17 bases between. The CDR3 has 16 amino acids. CDR1 MNHEY and CDR2 SMNVEV come from the germline V gene (reference sequence). CDR3 amino acids: CASRPQGEGPYNEQFF. CDR3 nucleotides: TGTGCCAGCAGACCCCAGGGCGAGGGGCCCTACAATGAGCAGTTCTTC.

This clone was seen a few times. The rearrangement uses TRBV20-1 and TRBJ2-7; possibly TRBD2 for D (7 bases). Germline V gene data show CDR1 as DFQATT and CDR2 as SNEGSKA (reference sequence). The CDR3 has 15 residues. Trimming removed 6 bases from V and 5 bases from J, with 23 bases in between. The CDR3 DNA reads TGCAGTGCCCCTCCGGGGGGCGGGAGAGCCCACGAGCAGTACTTC. It encodes CSAPPGGGRAHEQYF.

This clone was observed a few times. The rearrangement links TRBV6-2 or TRBV6-3 to TRBJ1-5; 9 positions agree with TRBD1. This CDR3 comprises 16 residues. The germline CDR1 and CDR2 sequences are MNHEY and SVGEGT. V lost 5 bases to trimming and J lost 4 bases; unmatched junction nucleotides: 9. The DNA for the CDR3 is TGTGCCAGCAGTGACAGGGGGACAGCAATTAATCAGCCCCAGCATTTT. It specifies CASSDRGTAINQPQHF.

This chain joins TRBV12-5 and TRBJ1-2; D is perhaps TRBD1 (5 bases). Germline values: CDR1 LGHNT, CDR2 FRNRAP. The CDR3 is made up of 14 amino acids. Trimming cost V 1 base and J 6 bases, with 12 bases left between them. CDR3 in amino acids: CASGLESGFDGYTF. The CDR3 bases are TGTGCTAGTGGTTTGGAATCAGGGTTCGATGGCTACACCTTC.

The V gene is TRBV6-1, the J gene TRBJ1-1; D unclear. Germline CDR1 reads MNHNS; CDR2 reads SASEGT. The CDR3 sequence is 10 residues long. The V and J ends lost 4 bases and 8 bases respectively, with 5 bases between them. The CDR3 DNA is TGTGCCAGCAGTGCAAACGAAGCTTTCTTT. As protein: CASSANEAFF.

This clone has just a few counts. This chain's CDR3 is CASSLSSWGIYGYTF. CDR3 sequence (DNA): TGTGCCAGCAGTTTAAGTTCATGGGGGATCTATGGCTACACCTTC. J is TRBJ1-2 and V is TRBV28; the D gene is possibly TRBD1 (5 bases). The CDR3 length is 15 residues. The germline gives CDR1 MDHEN, CDR2 SYDVKM. Trimming took 2 bases from V and 4 from J, leaving 14 bases between them.

V usage is TRBV11-3 and J usage is TRBJ2-3, with a weak D call TRBD1 (5 bases). The CDR3 contains 14 residues. Germline V lookup: CDR1 SGHNT, CDR2 YENEEA. Trimming removed 5 bases from V and 6 bases from J, with 15 bases in between. CDR3 DNA sequence: TGTGCCAGCAGCGACAGAAGAAAGTCGGATACGCAGTATTTT. This codes for CASSDRRKSDTQYF.

This clone has a handful of counts. This chain connects TRBV5-8 to TRBJ2-7; TRBD1 might be the D (5 bases). V lost 1 base to trimming and J lost 6 bases, with 8 bases between them. This CDR3 is 12 amino acids long. Germline CDR1 reads SGHTS; CDR2 reads YDEGEE. CDR3 nucleotides: TGTGCCAGCAGCTTGTTCAGGGCCGAGCAGTACTTC. Translation gives CASSLFRAEQYF. Full variable domain (outside the CDR3, taken from reference TRBV5-8 and TRBJ2-7): EAGVTQSPTHLIKTRGQQATLRCSPISGHTSVYWYQQALGLGLQFLLWYDEGEERNRGNFPPRFSGRQFPNYSSELNVNALELEDSALYLCASSLFRAEQYFGPGTRLTVT.